This T cell receptor beta chain was identified in a study of T cell responses to AZD1222 COVID-19 vaccine. Study in general: Researchers grouped second doses given at about 4 or about 12 weeks into one pool.

CDR3 length equals 12 residues. Trimming cost V 0 bases and J 8 bases, with 10 bases left between them. CDR1 is SQVTM, CDR2 ANQGSEA, per germline. The method was immunoSEQ multiplex PCR; TCRdb's version includes in-frame clones alone and lacks a portion of them. The sample holds 92,000 or so clones; 89% are singletons and the top ten take 1.5% to 2%. The chain joins TRBV29-1 to TRBJ1-2; D is ambiguous. This receptor was obtained from an adult in good health. The sequences come from peripheral blood, collected on day 0 of AZD1222 vaccination. CDR3 nucleotide sequence: TGCAGCGTTGAAGACCCTTCCTGGGGCTACACCTTC. This sequence encodes CSVEDPSWGYTF.